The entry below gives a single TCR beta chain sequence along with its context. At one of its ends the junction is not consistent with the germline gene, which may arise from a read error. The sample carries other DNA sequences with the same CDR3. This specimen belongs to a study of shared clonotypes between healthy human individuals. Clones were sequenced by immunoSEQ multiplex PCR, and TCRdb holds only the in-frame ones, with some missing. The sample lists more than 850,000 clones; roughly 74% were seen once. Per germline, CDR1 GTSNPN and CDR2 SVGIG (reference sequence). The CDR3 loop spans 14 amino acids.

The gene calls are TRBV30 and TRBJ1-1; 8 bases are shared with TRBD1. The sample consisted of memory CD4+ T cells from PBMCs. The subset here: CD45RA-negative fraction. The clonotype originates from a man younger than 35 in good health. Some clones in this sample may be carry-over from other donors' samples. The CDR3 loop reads CAWSRQGLNTEAFF. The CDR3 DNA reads TGTGCCTGGTCCCGACAGGGGTTGAACACTGAAGCCTTCTTT. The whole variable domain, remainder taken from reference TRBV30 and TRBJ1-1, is SQTIHQWPATLVQPVGSPLSLECTVEGTSNPNLYWYRQAAGRGLQLLFYSVGIGQISSEVPQNLSASRPQDRQFILSSKKLLLSDSGFYLCAWSRQGLNTEAFFGQGTRLTVV.